The 18 T cell receptor beta chains presented below share a single source sample, sequenced in a study of tumor-infiltrating lymphocytes in primary liver carcinoma. A constant-region primer served to make TCR beta cDNA from about 0.45 ug total RNA. Researchers made the TCR beta libraries by running three nested multiplex PCR rounds with slightly modified ARM-PCR. Forward primers for TRBV1-TRBV30 and a C-beta reverse primer served the first two PCR rounds, at about 9 cycles each. One entry per CDR3 protein results from TCRdb running MiXCR on the multiplex PCR reads. The sample lists about 320,000 distinct CDR3 sequences, around three fifths seen once, with about 8.4% in the top ten. Unsorted whole blood supplied the RNA, and germline DNA was extracted too. The sequenced sample was peripheral blood. The receptors shown here come from a man between 35 and 55 years old with primary liver carcinoma and hepatitis B virus infection.

To note about this clonotype: This may stem from a read error, because a much larger clone lies one nucleotide away. The chain carries TRBV6-1 and TRBJ1-2, with D hard to call. The CDR3 consists of 13 residues. Germline CDR1 and CDR2: MNHNS and SASEGT. The CDR3 region has the DNA TGTGCCGGCAGTGAAGCGCGATATTATGGCTACACCTTC. Amino acid sequence: CAGSEARYYGYTF.

This chain joins TRBV28 and TRBJ1-2; D unresolved. The CDR3 has 13 residues. Trimming left V 3 bases short and J 12 bases short, with 17 bases between. Germline lookup yields CDR1 MDHEN and CDR2 SYDVKM. CDR3 protein: CASSFLIGVSHTF. Written as DNA, the CDR3 is TGTGCCAGCAGTTTCCTTATAGGAGTCTCGCACACCTTC.

The chain has TRBV5-4 and TRBJ1-4; 7 bases map to TRBD1. The CDR3 is 16 amino acids. CDR1 SGHNT and CDR2 YYREEE come from the germline V gene (reference sequence). With V trimmed by 5 bases and J by 4 bases, 11 bases remained unmatched. The CDR3 DNA is TGTGCCAGCAGTTCACCAGGGGGGGACCGTAATGAAAAACTGTTTTTT. Translated: CASSSPGGDRNEKLFF.

As regards this clonotype: One base away lies a much larger clone, so this may be a sequencing read error. The chain uses TRBV4-1 and TRBJ2-1; D gene uncertain. The CDR3 runs to 11 residues. Germline loops: CDR1 MGHRA, CDR2 YSYEKL. DNA for the CDR3: TGCGCCAGCAACCAAGTAAACGAGCAGTTCTTC. Translating it yields CASNQVNEQFF.

A single count supports this clonotype. The chain uses TRBV28 and TRBJ1-4; TRBD1 matches 10 bases. The germline gives CDR1 MDHEN, CDR2 SYDVKM. This CDR3 comprises 17 residues. With V trimmed by 5 bases and J by 10 bases, 16 bases remained unmatched. CDR3 region: CASSHRDRGPAVVKLFF. In DNA, the CDR3 is TGTGCCAGCAGTCACCGGGACAGGGGTCCTGCTGTCGTAAAACTGTTTTTT.

As to this clonotype: Since a much larger clone is just one base distant, this may be a read error. Since no conserved phenylalanine or tryptophan closes the CDR3, a read error is the likely cause. The chain links TRBV6-1 to TRBJ2-2, with 8 bases identical to TRBD1. V shed 3 bases and J 6 bases; nucleotides not matched to a gene: 9. Germline values: CDR1 MNHNS, CDR2 SASEGT. The CDR3 consists of 16 residues. The CDR3: CASSDLGQGDSGELFV. Written as DNA, the CDR3 is TGTGCCAGCAGTGACCTCGGACAGGGCGATTCCGGGGAGCTGTTTGTT.

This clonotype was seen many times. V gene TRBV4-1 combines with J gene TRBJ1-1; tentatively, D is TRBD1 (6 bases). Germline CDR1 reads MGHRA; CDR2 reads YSYEKL. This CDR3 has 15 residues. With 0 bases removed from V and 11 bases from J, the gap between germline ends came to 19 bases. CDR3 DNA sequence: TGCGCCAGCAGCCAAGATGAGGGAGGGGGAGCTCGGGCTTTCTTT. Encoded protein: CASSQDEGGGARAFF.

The chain employs TRBV11-2 and TRBJ1-2, with D possibly TRBD1 on 5 matching bases. V was clipped by 9 bases and J by 4 bases, with 18 bases between them. The CDR3 has 14 residues. Germline V gene lookup returns CDR1 SGHAT and CDR2 FQNNGV. The CDR3 is CASSKGPSRYGYTF. Here the CDR3 DNA reads TGTGCCAGTAGTAAGGGGCCCTCACGCTATGGCTACACCTTC.

Details on this clonotype: Given the absence of the conserved phenylalanine or tryptophan at the CDR3 end, a read error is likely. V usage is TRBV6-2 or TRBV6-3 and J usage is TRBJ2-1; 10 bases align to TRBD2. V lost 8 bases and J lost 7; bases outside the gene matches: 5. Germline loops: CDR1 MNHEY, CDR2 SVGEGT. The CDR3 has 13 amino acids. The DNA for the CDR3 is TGTGCCAGCTCTCCTAGCGGGGGTAATGAGCAGTTCCTC. Its translation is CASSPSGGNEQFL.

A remark on this clonotype: This may come from a read error, since a much larger clone is one base off. The rearrangement joins TRBV6-5 to TRBJ1-1; 7 bases line up with TRBD1. The CDR3 runs 14 residues. Germline CDR1 and CDR2: MNHEY and SVGAGI. Written as DNA, the CDR3 is TGTGCCGGCAGTTACGGGACAGTGAACACTGAAGCTTTCTTT. This codes for CAGSYGTVNTEAFF.

The V and J genes are TRBV28 and TRBJ2-1, with TRBD2 as a possible D gene (6 bases). Deletions cut 8 bases from V and 15 bases from J, with 20 bases between. This CDR3 spans 12 amino acids. Germline CDR1 is MDHEN and CDR2 is SYDVKM. This chain's CDR3 is CASRGSYNEWFF. The CDR3 DNA sequence: TGTGCCAGCCGGGGGTCCTACAATGAGTGGTTCTTC. Full variable domain (outside the CDR3, taken from reference TRBV28 and TRBJ2-1): DVKVTQSSRYLVKRTGEKVFLECVQDMDHENMFWYRQDPGLGLRLIYFSYDVKMKEKGDIPEGYSVSREKKERFSLILESASTNQTSMYLCASRGSYNEWFFGPGTRLTVL.

This clonotype appeared a few times. The V call is TRBV14, the J call TRBJ2-1; the match to TRBD2 covers 7 bases. The CDR3 consists of 15 residues. Germline V gene lookup returns CDR1 SGHDN and CDR2 FVKESK. Trimming cost V 4 bases and J 8 bases; bases outside gene matches: 11. The CDR3 DNA follows: TGTGCCAGCAGCCGACTAGCAGGAGCGTTCGATGAGCAGTTCTTC. Amino acid sequence: CASSRLAGAFDEQFF. The entire variable domain, with the rest obtained from reference TRBV14 and TRBJ2-1, is as follows: EAGVTQFPSHSVIEKGQTVTLRCDPISGHDNLYWYRRVMGKEIKFLLHFVKESKQDESGMPNNRFLAERTGGTYSTLKVQPAELEDSGVYFCASSRLAGAFDEQFFGPGTRLTVL.

In this sample, this clonotype turned up a few times. The rearrangement links TRBV6-6 to TRBJ1-3; tentative D call: TRBD1 (5 bases). The CDR3 spans 14 residues. Per the germline V gene, CDR1 is MNHNY and CDR2 is SVGAGI (reference sequence). Between the trimmed V and J ends, which lost 11 bases and 1 base, there was a span of 15 bases. The CDR3 DNA reads TGTGCCGGACGGGGGACTCTTTCTGGAAACACCATATATTTT. This translates into CAGRGTLSGNTIYF.

As for this clonotype: The conserved phenylalanine or tryptophan is not found at the CDR3 terminus, so this likely reflects a read error. The chain is built from TRBV12-3 or TRBV12-4 and TRBJ2-3; D is possibly TRBD2 (5 bases). The germline V and J ends were trimmed by 5 bases and 0 bases, with 9 bases remaining between them. The CDR3 is 14 residues long. CDR3 residues: CASSISESTDTQYL. CDR3 coding DNA: TGTGCCAGCAGTATTAGCGAGAGCACAGATACGCAGTATTTG.

A note on this clonotype: A read error may be the cause here, since a much bigger clone is one base away. In this CDR3 the conserved last residue, phenylalanine or tryptophan, is missing, so a read error is likely. CDR3 residues: CASSSREKLFL. The DNA of the CDR3 is TGTGCCAGCAGCTCCCGGGAAAAACTGTTTCTT. The chain links TRBV12-3 or TRBV12-4 to TRBJ1-4; D ambiguous. V lost 6 bases and J lost 8, with 7 bases in between. The CDR3 is 11 amino acids.

Comments on this clonotype: This may arise from a read error, as a much more abundant clone is one base away. This sequence joins TRBV12-3 or TRBV12-4 and TRBJ2-1; D is tentatively TRBD1 or TRBD2 (6 bases each). V dropped 5 bases and J dropped 3 bases, with 17 bases sitting between them. This CDR3 contains 16 residues. CDR3 in DNA: TGTGCCAGCAGTCCCGGGAGAGGGGGAGTCTACAATGAGCAGTTCTTC. Translated, it gives CASSPGRGGVYNEQFF.

About this clonotype: A much larger clone sits a single nucleotide away, making a read error possible. The chain combines TRBV29-1 with TRBJ1-6, with D perhaps matching TRBD1 (5 bases). The CDR3 runs 13 residues. Germline assignment: CDR1 SQVTM and CDR2 ANQGSEA. V lost 6 bases and J lost 2, with 8 bases in between. The CDR3 DNA sequence: TGCAGCGTCAGGGAAACCTATAATTCACCCCTCCACTTT. Translating gives CSVRETYNSPLHF. Complete variable domain (other parts from reference TRBV29-1 and TRBJ1-6): SAVISQKPSRDICQRGTSLTIQCQVDSQVTMMFWYRQQPGQSLTLIATANQGSEATYESGFVIDKFPISRPNLTFSTLTVSNMSPEDSSIYLCSVRETYNSPLHFGNGTRLTVT.

This clonotype occurred a few times. A read error may be the cause here, since a much bigger clone is one base away. The V and J genes are TRBV6-2 or TRBV6-3 and TRBJ1-5, with 8 bases fitting TRBD1. Germline-derived CDR1 and CDR2 are MNHEY and SVGEGT. Losses at the gene ends were 5 bases for V and 2 bases for J; bases not matched to a gene: 8. The CDR3 contains 16 residues. The CDR3 nucleotides are TGTGCCAGCAGTCACCCCCCACAGGGGGGCAATCAGCCCCAGCATTTT. Translating it yields CASSHPPQGGNQPQHF.